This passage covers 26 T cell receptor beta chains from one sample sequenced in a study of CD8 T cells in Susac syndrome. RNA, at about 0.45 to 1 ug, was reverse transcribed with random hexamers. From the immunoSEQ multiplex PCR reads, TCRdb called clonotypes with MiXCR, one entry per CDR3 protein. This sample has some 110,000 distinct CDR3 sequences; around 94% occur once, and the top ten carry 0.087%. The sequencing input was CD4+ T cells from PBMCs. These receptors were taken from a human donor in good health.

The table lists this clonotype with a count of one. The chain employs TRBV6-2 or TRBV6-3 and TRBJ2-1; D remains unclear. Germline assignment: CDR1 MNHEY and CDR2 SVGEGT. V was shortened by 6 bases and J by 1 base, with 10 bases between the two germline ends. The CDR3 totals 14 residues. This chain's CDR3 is CASSRQTSYNEQFF. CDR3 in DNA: TGTGCCAGCAGCAGACAAACATCCTACAATGAGCAGTTCTTC.

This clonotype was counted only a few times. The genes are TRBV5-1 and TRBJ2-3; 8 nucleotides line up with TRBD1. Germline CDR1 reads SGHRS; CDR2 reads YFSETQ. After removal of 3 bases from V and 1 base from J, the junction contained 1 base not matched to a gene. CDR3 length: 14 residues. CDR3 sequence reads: CASSSTGGTDTQYF. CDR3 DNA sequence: TGCGCCAGCAGCTCGACAGGGGGCACAGATACGCAGTATTTT.

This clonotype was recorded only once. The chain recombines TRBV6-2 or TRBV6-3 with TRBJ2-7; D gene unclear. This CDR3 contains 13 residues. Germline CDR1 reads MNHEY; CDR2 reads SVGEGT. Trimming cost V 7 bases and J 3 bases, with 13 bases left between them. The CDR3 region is CASTPGPVYEQYF. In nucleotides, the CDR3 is TGTGCCAGCACCCCCGGCCCTGTCTACGAGCAGTACTTC.

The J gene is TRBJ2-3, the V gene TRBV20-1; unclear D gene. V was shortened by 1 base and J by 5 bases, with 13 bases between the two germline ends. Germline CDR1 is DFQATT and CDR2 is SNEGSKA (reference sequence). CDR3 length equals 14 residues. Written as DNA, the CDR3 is TGCAGTGCTAGAGTCGCCCAGTCGGAAGATACGCAGTATTTT. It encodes CSARVAQSEDTQYF.

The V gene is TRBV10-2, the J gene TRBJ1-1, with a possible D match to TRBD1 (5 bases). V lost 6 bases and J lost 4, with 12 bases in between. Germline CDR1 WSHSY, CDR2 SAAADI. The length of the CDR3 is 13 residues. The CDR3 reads CASRQGTGTEAFF. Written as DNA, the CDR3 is TGCGCCAGCAGGCAGGGAACTGGCACTGAAGCTTTCTTT.

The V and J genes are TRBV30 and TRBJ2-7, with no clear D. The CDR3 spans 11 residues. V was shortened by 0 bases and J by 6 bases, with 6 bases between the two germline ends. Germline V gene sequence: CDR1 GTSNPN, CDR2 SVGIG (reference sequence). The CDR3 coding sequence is TGTGCCTGGAGTGTATCTTCCGAGCAGTACTTC. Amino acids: CAWSVSSEQYF.

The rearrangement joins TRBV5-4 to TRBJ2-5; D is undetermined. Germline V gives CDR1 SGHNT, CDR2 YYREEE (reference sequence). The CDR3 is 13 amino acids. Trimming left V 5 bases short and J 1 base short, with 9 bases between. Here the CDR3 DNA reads TGTGCCAGCAGGGCGCAGTTCCAAGAGACCCAGTACTTC. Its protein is CASRAQFQETQYF.

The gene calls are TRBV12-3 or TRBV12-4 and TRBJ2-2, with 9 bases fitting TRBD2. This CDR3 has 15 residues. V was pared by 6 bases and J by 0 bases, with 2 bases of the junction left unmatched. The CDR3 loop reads CASRRTSANTGELFF. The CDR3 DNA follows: TGTGCCAGCAGGCGGACTAGCGCGAACACCGGGGAGCTGTTTTTT.

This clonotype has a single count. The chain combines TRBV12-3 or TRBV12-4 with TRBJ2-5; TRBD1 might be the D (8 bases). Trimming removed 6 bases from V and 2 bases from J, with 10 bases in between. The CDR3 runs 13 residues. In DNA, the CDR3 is TGTGCCAGCAGACAGGGGGGGCAAGAGACCCAGTACTTC. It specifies CASRQGGQETQYF.

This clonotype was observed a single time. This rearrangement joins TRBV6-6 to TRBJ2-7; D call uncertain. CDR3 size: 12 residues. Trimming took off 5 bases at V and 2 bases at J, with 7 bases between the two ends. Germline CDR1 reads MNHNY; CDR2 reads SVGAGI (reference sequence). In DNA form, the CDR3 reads TGTGCCAGCAGTACGCTCGCCTACGAGCAGTACTTC. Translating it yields CASSTLAYEQYF.

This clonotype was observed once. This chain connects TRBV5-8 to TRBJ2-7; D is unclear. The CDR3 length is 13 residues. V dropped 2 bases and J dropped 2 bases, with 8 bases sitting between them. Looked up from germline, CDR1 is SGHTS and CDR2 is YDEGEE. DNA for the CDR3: TGTGCCAGCAGCTTCCGAGGTACCTACGAGCAGTACTTC. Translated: CASSFRGTYEQYF.

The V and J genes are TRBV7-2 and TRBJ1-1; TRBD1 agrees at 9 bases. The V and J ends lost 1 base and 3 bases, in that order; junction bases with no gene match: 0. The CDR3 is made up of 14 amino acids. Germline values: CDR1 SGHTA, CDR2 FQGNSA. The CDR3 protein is CASSLGTGDTEAFF. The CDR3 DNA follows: TGTGCCAGCAGCTTAGGGACAGGGGACACTGAAGCTTTCTTT.

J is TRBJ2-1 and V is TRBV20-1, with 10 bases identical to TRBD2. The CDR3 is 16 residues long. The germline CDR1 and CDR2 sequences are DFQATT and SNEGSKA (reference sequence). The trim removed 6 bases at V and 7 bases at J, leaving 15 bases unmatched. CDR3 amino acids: CSATWPSGSSSNEQFF. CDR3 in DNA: TGCAGTGCCACCTGGCCTAGCGGGAGCAGTTCGAATGAGCAGTTCTTC.

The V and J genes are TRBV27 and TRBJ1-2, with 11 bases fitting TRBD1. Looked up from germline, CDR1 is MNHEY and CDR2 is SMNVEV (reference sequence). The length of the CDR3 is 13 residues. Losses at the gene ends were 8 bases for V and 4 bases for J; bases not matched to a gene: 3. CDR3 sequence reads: CASGTGGPYGYTF. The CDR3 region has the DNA TGTGCCAGCGGGACAGGGGGGCCCTATGGCTACACCTTC.

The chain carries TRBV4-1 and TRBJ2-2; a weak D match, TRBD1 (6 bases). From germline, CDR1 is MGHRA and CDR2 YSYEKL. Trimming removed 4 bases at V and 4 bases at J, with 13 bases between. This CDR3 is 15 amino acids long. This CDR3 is CASSLQGPVTGELFF. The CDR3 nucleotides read TGCGCCAGCAGCCTCCAGGGGCCCGTCACCGGGGAGCTGTTTTTT.

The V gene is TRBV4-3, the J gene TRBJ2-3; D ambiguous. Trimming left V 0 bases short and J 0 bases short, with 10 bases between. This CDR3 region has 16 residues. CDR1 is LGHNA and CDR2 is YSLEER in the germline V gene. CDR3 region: CASSQDNGRSTDTQYF. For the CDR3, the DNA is TGCGCCAGCAGCCAAGATAACGGACGTAGCACAGATACGCAGTATTTT.

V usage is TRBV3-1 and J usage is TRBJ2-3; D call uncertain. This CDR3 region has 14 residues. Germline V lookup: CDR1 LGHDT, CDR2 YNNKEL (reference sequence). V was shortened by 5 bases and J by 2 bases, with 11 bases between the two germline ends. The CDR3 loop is CASSAPGYTDTQYF. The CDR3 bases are TGTGCCAGCAGCGCACCAGGCTACACAGATACGCAGTATTTT.

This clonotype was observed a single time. The CDR3 loop reads CSARGTTVNEKLFF. CDR3 nucleotide sequence: TGCAGTGCTAGAGGGACAACGGTTAATGAAAAACTGTTTTTT. V is TRBV20-1 and J is TRBJ1-4, with TRBD1 as a possible D gene (5 bases). The ends were cut back, 1 base at V and 4 bases at J, with 10 bases in the middle. CDR3 size: 14 residues. Germline CDR1 is DFQATT and CDR2 is SNEGSKA (reference sequence).

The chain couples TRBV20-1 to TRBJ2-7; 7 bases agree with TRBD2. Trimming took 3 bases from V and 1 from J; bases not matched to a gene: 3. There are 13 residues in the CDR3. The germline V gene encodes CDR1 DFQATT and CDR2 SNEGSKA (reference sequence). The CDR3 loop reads CSASREASYEQYF. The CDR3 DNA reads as TGCAGTGCTAGTCGGGAGGCGTCCTACGAGCAGTACTTC.

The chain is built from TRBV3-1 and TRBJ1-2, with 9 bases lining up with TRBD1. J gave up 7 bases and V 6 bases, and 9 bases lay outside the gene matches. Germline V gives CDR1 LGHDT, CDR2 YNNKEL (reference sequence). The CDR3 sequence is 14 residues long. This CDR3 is CASSQRGTGTGYTF. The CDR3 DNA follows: TGTGCCAGCAGTCAACGCGGGACAGGGACTGGCTACACCTTC. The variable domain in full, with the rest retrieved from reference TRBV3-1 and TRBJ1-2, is DTAVSQTPKYLVTQMGNDKSIKCEQNLGHDTMYWYKQDSKKFLKIMFSYNNKELIINETVPNRFSPKSPDKAHLNLHINSLELGDSAVYFCASSQRGTGTGYTFGSGTRLTVV.

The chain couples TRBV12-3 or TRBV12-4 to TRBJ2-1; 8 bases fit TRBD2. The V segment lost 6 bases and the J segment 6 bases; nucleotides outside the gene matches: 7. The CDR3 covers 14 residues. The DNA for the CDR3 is TGTGCCAGCAGCCCGGGGGGGCCGGTCAATGAGCAGTTCTTC. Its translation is CASSPGGPVNEQFF.

In DNA form, the CDR3 reads TGTGCTGGGGCCCCAGGGAACAATCAGCCCCAGCATTTT. Translation: CAGAPGNNQPQHF. The chain has TRBV2 and TRBJ1-5; possibly TRBD1 for D (5 bases). CDR1 and CDR2 (germline): SNHLY, FYNNEI. CDR3 length equals 13 residues.

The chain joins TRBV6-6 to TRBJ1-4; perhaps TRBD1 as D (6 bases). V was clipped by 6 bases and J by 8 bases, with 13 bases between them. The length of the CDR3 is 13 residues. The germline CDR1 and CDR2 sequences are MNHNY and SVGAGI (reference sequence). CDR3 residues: CASRKTGEEKLFF. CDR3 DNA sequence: TGTGCCAGCAGAAAGACAGGAGAGGAAAAACTGTTTTTT.

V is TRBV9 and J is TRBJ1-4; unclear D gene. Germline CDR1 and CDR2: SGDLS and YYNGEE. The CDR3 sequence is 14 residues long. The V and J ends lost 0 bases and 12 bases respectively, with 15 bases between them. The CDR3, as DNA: TGTGCCAGCAGCGTAGAGCCCCACCCGCCGGAACTGTTTTTT. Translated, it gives CASSVEPHPPELFF.

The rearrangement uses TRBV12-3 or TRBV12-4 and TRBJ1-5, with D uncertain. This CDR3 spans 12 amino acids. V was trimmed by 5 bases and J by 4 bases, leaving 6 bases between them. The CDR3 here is CASSPSNQPQHF. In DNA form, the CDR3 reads TGTGCCAGCAGTCCATCTAATCAGCCCCAGCATTTT.

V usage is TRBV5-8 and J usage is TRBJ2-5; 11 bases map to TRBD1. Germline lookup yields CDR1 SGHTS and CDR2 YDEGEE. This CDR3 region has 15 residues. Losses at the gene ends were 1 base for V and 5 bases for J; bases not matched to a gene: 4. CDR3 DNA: TGTGCCAGCAGCTTGAGGACAGGGGGCGTGGAGACCCAGTACTTC. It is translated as CASSLRTGGVETQYF.